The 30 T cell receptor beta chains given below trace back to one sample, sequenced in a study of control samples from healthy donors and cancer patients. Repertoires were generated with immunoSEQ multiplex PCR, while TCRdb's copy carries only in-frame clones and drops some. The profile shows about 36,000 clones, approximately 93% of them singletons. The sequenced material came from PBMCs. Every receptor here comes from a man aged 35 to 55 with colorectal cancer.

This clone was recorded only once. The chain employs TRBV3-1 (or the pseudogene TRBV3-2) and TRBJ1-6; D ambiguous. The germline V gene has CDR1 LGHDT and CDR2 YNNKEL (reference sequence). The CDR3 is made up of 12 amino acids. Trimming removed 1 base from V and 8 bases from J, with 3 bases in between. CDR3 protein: CASSQGDSPLHF. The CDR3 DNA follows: TGTGCCAGCAGCCAAGGGGATTCACCCCTCCACTTT.

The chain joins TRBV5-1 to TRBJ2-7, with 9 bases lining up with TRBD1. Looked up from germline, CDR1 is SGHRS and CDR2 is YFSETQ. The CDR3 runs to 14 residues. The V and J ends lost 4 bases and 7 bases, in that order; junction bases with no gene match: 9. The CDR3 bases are TGCGCCAGCAGCCCCTGGGACAGGGAGTTTGAGCAGTACTTC. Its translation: CASSPWDREFEQYF. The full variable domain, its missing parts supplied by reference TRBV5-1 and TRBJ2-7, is KAGVTQTPRYLIKTRGQQVTLSCSPISGHRSVSWYQQTPGQGLQFLFEYFSETQRNKGNFPGRFSGRQFSNSRSEMNVSTLELGDSALYLCASSPWDREFEQYFGPGTRLTVT.

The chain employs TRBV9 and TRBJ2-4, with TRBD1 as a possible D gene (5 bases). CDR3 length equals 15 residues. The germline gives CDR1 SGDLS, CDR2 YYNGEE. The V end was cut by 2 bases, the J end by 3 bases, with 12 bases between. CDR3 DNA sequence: TGTGCCAGCAGCGTCGACAGTTATAACAAAAACATTCAGTACTTC. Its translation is CASSVDSYNKNIQYF.

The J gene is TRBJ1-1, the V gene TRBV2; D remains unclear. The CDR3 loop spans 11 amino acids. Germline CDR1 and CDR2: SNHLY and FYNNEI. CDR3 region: CEGQDNTEAFF. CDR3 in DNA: TGTGAAGGGCAGGACAACACTGAAGCTTTCTTT.

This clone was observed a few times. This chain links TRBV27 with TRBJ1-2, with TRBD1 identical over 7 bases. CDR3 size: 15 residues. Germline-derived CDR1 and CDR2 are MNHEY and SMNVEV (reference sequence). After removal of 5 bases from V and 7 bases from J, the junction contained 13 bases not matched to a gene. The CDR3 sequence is CASSPMPGGISGYTF. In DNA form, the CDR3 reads TGTGCCAGCAGTCCGATGCCAGGGGGGATAAGTGGCTACACCTTC.

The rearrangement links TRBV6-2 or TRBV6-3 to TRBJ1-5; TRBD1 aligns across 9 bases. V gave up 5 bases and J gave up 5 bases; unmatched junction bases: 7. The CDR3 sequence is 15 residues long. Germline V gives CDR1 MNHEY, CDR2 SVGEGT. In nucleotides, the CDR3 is TGTGCCAGCAGTCAGTGGACAGGGGTGGATCAGCCCCAGCATTTT. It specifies CASSQWTGVDQPQHF.

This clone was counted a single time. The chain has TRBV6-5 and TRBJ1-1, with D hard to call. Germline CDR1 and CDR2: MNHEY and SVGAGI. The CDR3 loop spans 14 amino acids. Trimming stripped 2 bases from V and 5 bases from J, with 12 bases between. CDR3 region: CASSYRVVGTEAFF. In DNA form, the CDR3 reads TGTGCCAGCAGTTACAGGGTGGTGGGGACTGAAGCTTTCTTT.

The CDR3 nucleotides read TGTGCCAGCAGTGTACAGGTCGGAAACACCATATATTTT. It is translated as CASSVQVGNTIYF. The chain has TRBV6-6 and TRBJ1-3; possibly TRBD1 for D (5 bases). The CDR3 runs 13 residues. Germline V gene sequence: CDR1 MNHNY, CDR2 SVGAGI (reference sequence). The V end was cut by 5 bases, the J end by 4 bases, with 9 bases between.

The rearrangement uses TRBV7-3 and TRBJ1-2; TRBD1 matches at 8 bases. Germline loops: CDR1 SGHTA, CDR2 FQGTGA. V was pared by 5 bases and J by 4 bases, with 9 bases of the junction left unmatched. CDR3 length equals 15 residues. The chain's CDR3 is CASSTQYGTGYGYTF. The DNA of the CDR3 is TGTGCCAGCAGCACCCAATACGGGACAGGCTATGGCTACACCTTC.

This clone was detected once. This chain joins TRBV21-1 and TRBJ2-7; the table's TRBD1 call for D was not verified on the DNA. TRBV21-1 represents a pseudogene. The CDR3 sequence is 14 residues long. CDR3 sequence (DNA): TGTGCCAGGGGACCAGGGGGCCTGTACGACGAGCAGTACTTC. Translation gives CARGPGGLYDEQYF.

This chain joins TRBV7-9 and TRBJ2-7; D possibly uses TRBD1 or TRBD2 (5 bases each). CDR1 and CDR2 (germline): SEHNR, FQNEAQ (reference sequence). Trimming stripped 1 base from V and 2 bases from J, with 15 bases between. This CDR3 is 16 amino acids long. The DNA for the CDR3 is TGTGCCAGCAGCTTAGGGTTGAGGGGATCAACCTACGAGCAGTACTTC. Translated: CASSLGLRGSTYEQYF.

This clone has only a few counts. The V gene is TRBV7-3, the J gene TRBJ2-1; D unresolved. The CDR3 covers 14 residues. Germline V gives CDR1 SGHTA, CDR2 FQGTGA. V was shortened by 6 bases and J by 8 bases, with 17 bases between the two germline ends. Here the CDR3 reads CASRPGLDGDEQFF. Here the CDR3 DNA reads TGTGCCAGCAGGCCGGGCCTCGATGGGGATGAGCAGTTCTTC.

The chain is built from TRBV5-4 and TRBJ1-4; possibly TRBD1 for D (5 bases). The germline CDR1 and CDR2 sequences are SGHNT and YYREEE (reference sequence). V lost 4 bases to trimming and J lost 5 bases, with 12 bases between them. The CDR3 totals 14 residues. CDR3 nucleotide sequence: TGTGCCAGCAGCCAGGGACTGGAAAATGAAAAACTGTTTTTT. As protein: CASSQGLENEKLFF. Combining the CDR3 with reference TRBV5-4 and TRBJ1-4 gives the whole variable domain ETGVTQSPTHLIKTRGQQVTLRCSSQSGHNTVSWYQQALGQGPQFIFQYYREEENGRGNFPPRFSGLQFPNYSSELNVNALELDDSALYLCASSQGLENEKLFFGSGTQLSVL.

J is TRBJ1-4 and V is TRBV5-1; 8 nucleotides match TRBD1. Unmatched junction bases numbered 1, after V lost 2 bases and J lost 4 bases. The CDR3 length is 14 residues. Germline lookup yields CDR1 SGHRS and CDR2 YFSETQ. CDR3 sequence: CASSFGQGNEKLFF. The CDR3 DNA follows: TGCGCCAGCAGCTTTGGACAGGGTAATGAAAAACTGTTTTTT.

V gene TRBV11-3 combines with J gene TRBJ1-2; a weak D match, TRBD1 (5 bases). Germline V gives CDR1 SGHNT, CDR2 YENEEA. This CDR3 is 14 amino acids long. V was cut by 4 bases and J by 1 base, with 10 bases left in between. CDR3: CASSYRDGNYGYTF. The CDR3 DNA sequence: TGTGCCAGCAGCTATCGGGACGGTAACTATGGCTACACCTTC.

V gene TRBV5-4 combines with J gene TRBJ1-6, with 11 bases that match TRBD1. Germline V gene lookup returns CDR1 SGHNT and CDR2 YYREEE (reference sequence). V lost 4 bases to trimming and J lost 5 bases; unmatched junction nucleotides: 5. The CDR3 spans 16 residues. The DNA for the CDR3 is TGTGCCAGCAGCCCAGGACAGGGGGCTAATAATTCACCCCTCCACTTT. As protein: CASSPGQGANNSPLHF.

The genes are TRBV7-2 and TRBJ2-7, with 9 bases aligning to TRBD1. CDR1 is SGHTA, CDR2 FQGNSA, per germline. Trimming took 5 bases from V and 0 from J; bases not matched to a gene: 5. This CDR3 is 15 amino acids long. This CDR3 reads CASSARDRASYEQYF. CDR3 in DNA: TGTGCCAGCAGCGCCCGGGACAGGGCCTCCTACGAGCAGTACTTC.

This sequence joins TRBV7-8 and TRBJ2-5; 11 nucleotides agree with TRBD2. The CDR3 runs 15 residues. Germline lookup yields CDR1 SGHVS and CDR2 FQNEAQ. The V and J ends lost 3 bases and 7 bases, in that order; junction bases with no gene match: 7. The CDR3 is CASSFASGGLGTQYF. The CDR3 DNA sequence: TGTGCCAGCAGCTTCGCTAGCGGGGGGTTGGGGACCCAGTACTTC.

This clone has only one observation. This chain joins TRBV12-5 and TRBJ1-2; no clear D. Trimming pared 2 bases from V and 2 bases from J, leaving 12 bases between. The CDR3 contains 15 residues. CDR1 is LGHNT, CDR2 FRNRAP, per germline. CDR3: CASGLYPAVNYGYTF. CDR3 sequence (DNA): TGTGCTAGTGGTTTGTACCCCGCCGTAAACTATGGCTACACCTTC.

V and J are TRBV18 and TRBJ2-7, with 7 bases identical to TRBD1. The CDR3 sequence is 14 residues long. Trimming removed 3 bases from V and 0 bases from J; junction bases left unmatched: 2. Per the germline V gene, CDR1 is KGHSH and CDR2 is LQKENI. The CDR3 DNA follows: TGTGCCAGCTCACCGGGACAGAGCTCCTACGAGCAGTACTTC. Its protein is CASSPGQSSYEQYF.

The CDR3 sequence: CASYGLGTDTQYF. The CDR3, as DNA: TGTGCCAGTTACGGACTCGGCACAGATACGCAGTATTTT. This chain joins TRBV19 and TRBJ2-3; a weak D match, TRBD2 (5 bases). The CDR3 contains 13 residues. CDR1 and CDR2 from the germline V gene are LNHDA and SQIVND (reference sequence). The V end was cut by 8 bases, the J end by 1 base, with 10 bases between.

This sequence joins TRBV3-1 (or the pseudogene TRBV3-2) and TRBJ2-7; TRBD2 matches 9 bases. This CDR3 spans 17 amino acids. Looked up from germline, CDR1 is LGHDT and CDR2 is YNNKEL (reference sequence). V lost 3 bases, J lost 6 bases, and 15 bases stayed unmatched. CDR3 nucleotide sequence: TGTGCCAGCAGCCATAGACCCCCTAGCGGGGACTCCCTCGAGCAGTACTTC. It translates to CASSHRPPSGDSLEQYF.

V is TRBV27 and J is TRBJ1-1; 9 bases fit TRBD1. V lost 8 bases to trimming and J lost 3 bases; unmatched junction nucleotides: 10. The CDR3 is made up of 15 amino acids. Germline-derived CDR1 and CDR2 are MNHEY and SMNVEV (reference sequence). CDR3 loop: CASRDYDRGDTEAFF. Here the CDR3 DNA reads TGTGCCAGCCGCGACTATGACAGGGGGGACACTGAAGCTTTCTTT.

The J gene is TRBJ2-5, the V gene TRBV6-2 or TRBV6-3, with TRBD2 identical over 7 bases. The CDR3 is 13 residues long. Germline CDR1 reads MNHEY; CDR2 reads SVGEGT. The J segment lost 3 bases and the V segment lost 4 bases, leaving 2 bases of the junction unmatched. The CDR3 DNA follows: TGTGCCAGCAGTTCGAGCGGGGAAGAGACCCAGTACTTC. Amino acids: CASSSSGEETQYF.

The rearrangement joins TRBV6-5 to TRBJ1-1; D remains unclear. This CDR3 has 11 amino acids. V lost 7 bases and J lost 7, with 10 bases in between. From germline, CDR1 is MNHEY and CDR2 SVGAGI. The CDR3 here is CASKGGFEAFF. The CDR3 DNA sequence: TGTGCCAGCAAGGGCGGATTTGAAGCTTTCTTT.

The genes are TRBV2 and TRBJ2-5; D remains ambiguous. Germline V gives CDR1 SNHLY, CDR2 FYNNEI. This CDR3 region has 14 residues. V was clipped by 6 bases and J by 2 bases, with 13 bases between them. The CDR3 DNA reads TGTGCCAGCAGCCTTATTGTCGGTCAAGAGACCCAGTACTTC. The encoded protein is CASSLIVGQETQYF.

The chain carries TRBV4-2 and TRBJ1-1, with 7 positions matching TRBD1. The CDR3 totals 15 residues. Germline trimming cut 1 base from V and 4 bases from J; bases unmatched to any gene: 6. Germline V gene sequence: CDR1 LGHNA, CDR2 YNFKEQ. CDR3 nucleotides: TGTGCCAGCAGCCAAGGGACAGGAGCTCCCACTGAAGCTTTCTTT. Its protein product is CASSQGTGAPTEAFF.

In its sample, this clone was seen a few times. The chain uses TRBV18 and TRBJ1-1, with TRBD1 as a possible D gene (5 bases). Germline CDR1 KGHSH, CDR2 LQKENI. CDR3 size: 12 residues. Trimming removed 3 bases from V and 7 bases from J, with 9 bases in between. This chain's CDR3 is CASSPDSSEAFF. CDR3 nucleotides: TGTGCCAGCTCACCCGACAGCAGTGAAGCTTTCTTT.

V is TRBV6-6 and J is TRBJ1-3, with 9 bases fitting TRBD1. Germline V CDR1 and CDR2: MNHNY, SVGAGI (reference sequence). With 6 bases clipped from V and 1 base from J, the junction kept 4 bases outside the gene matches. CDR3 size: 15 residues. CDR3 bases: TGTGCCAGCAGAGACAGGGGGGATTCTGGAAACACCATATATTTT. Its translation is CASRDRGDSGNTIYF.

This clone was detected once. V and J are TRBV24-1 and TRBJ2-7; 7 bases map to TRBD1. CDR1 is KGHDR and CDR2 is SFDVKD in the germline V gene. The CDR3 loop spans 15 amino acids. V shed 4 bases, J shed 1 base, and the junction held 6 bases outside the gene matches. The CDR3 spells CATSDPRQGSYEQYF. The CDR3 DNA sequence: TGTGCCACCAGTGACCCTAGACAGGGTTCCTACGAGCAGTACTTC.